Listed below are T cell receptor beta chains from one sample, sequenced in a study of blood T cell repertoires in COVID-19. Assay used: immunoSEQ multiplex PCR; TCRdb lists only in-frame clones, some missing. Of hundreds of thousands of clones listed, roughly 90% are singletons. Sequenced material: PBMCs or T cells enriched from blood (not recorded which). The source is a woman in her 30s with acute COVID-19. CDR3s include the opening cysteine and the closing phenylalanine or tryptophan. D genes are given only for firm matches. Rows give clone size only sometimes, using once, few, many, or a class for an expanded clone.

j_call d_call v_call clone_size cdr3_nt cdr3_aa
TRBJ2-1 NA TRBV2 NA TGTGCCATCACCCCAGCGAGCTCCTACAATGAGCAGTTCTTC CAITPASSYNEQFF
TRBJ2-7 TRBD1 TRBV7-9 NA TGTGCCAGCAGCCGCACCGGGACAGGGGGTCACGAGCAGTACTTC CASSRTGTGGHEQYF
TRBJ2-1 TRBD1 TRBV5-4 NA TGTGCCAGCAGCCCTACCTCAGACAGGGGGGAATACAATGAGCAGTTCTTC CASSPTSDRGEYNEQFF
TRBJ2-7 TRBD1 TRBV9 once TGTGCCAGCAGCGTGTCCGGGACAGGGAACTACGAGCAGTACTTC CASSVSGTGNYEQYF
TRBJ1-5 NA TRBV10-3 NA TGTGCCATCAGTGAGTCGGGGGGAGATCAGCCCCAGCATTTT CAISESGGDQPQHF
TRBJ2-1 TRBD1 TRBV19 NA TGTGCCAGTAGTACCCTCCCGGGACAGGGTTACAATGAGCAGTTCTTC CASSTLPGQGYNEQFF
TRBJ1-1 NA TRBV11-2 once TGTGCCAGCAGCTTAAATCCAGTCGGGACTGAAGCTTTCTTT CASSLNPVGTEAFF
TRBJ1-2 NA TRBV4-3 NA TGCGCCAGCAGCCAAGACGGGAGGAGGGACACGGAAACCTACACCTTC CASSQDGRRDTETYTF
TRBJ2-1 TRBD2 TRBV7-9 NA TGTGCCAGCAGCTTAGCGAGGGGAGCGGGGACCTACTACAATGAGCAGTTCTTC CASSLARGAGTYYNEQFF
TRBJ1-4 TRBD1 TRBV27 NA TGTGCCAGCAGTCACCCGGGACAGGGTAACGAAAAACTGTTTTTT CASSHPGQGNEKLFF
TRBJ2-2 TRBD1 TRBV11-3 NA TGTGCCAGCAGCCCCCGGGACAGTGAGAACACCGGGGAGCTGTTTTTT CASSPRDSENTGELFF
TRBJ1-1 TRBD1 TRBV5-6 NA TGTGCCAGCGAAGAACAGGGGCGTTATCCTGAAGCTTTCTTT CASEEQGRYPEAFF
TRBJ1-3 TRBD1 TRBV7-8 NA TGTGCCAGCAGCTCGGGACAGGGCGACACCATATATTTT CASSSGQGDTIYF